This TCR beta chain was retrieved from a study of blood T cells in healthy people across ages. Study results and limitations: Estimates of total diversity, which came from one million sequenced T cells, were considered to be underestimates. The fall in TCR beta diversity per million T cells was roughly linear with age.

Comment on this clonotype: What it recognizes is unknown.

Together with a sample-barcoded 5' primer, a J-beta primer mix was included in a second PCR lasting roughly 6 to 12 cycles. Tagging of each cDNA molecule was performed by a template-switch adaptor with 12 random nucleotides. TCRdb redid the calling of the 5' RACE reads with MiXCR, one entry per CDR3 protein. The sample lists 850,000 to 1,000,000 distinct CDR3 sequences, approximately 50% occurring once. There were at least 6 micrograms of total RNA extracted from every sample. The receptor was isolated from a woman aged 55-69 years in good health. Sequencing used blood.

The CDR3 coding sequence is TGCAGTGCCCCACGCCTAGCGGGAGTCTCTTACGAGCAGTACTTC. It codes for CSAPRLAGVSYEQYF. The chain couples TRBV20-1 to TRBJ2-7; 10 bases agree with TRBD2. J gave up 4 bases and V 6 bases, and 12 bases lay outside the gene matches. From germline, CDR1 is DFQATT and CDR2 SNEGSKA (reference sequence). The CDR3 length is 15 residues.